This T cell receptor beta chain was recovered during a study of OX40 agonist ivuxolimab in advanced cancers. Study details: Males comprised around four fifths of the group, whose mean age was about 61 years (range 23 to 79). Study results and limitations: On average, CD8+ T cells showed a greater number of expanded clones than CD4+. Several nonresponders also turned out to have low normalized T-cell clonal expansion. The work left the antigen specificity of expanded peripheral T cells undetermined.

The assay was immunoSEQ multiplex PCR, and TCRdb's table has in-frame clones only and misses some. This repertoire shows roughly 100,000 clones, around nine tenths found once; its top ten account for 0.79%. A note on this clone: The antigen is not known.

Germline V lookup: CDR1 MNHNY, CDR2 SVGAGI (reference sequence). The CDR3 is 15 amino acids. Deletions cut 8 bases from V and 0 bases from J, with 14 bases between. This chain connects TRBV6-6 to TRBJ1-5; D is undetermined. The specimen comprised CD4+ or CD8+ T cells sorted from blood, sampled in a trial of the OX40 agonist ivuxolimab. This receptor was taken from an adult with an advanced solid tumor such as melanoma, head and neck, liver or kidney cancer. CDR3 nucleotide sequence: TGTGCCAGCGAAGTACATGAGAATAGCAATCAGCCCCAGCATTTT. It translates to CASEVHENSNQPQHF.